These T cell receptor beta chains were read from a single sample in a study of T cell repertoires and HLA-DP antigens. Assay used: immunoSEQ multiplex PCR; TCRdb lists only in-frame clones, some missing. The sample lists about 73,000 clones, roughly 77% occurring once. For these TCRs, the target antigens are not known. The sequenced material came from CD4+ T cells from PBMCs. Every receptor here comes from a man between 60 and 70 years old in good health and CMV-seronegative. Each CDR3 is given with its conserved first and last residue. Each record gives: CDR3 DNA, CDR3 protein, D gene, V gene, clone size, J gene. A D gene is named only where the DNA matches it firmly. Only part of the rows carry a size: once, few, many, or a class if the clone is expanded.

TGTGCCAGCAGCTCTGCCGGGACGGAGGCTTTGGCTTTCTTT | CASSSAGTEALAFF | . | TRBV7-9 | . | TRBJ1-1
TGTGCCAGCAGTGGCGCCGGGAGACAAGAGACCCAGTACTTC | CASSGAGRQETQYF | . | TRBV6-1 | . | TRBJ2-5
TGTGCCAGCAGCTTAGGAGGGGTTGGAAACACCATATATTTT | CASSLGGVGNTIYF | . | TRBV7-2 | medium-sized | TRBJ1-3
TGTGCCAGCAGCCCCAATTCGGGATACACTGAAGCTTTCTTT | CASSPNSGYTEAFF | . | TRBV11-2 | . | TRBJ1-1
TGTGCCAGCAGCTTACAGCTATCGAACACTGAAGCTTTCTTT | CASSLQLSNTEAFF | . | TRBV7-2 | . | TRBJ1-1
TGTGCCAGCAGCTTATATCCGGAGAACACTGAAGCTTTCTTT | CASSLYPENTEAFF | . | TRBV7-2 | . | TRBJ1-1
TGTGCCAGCAGTTACACCAACCGGGCCGGGAGTTCACCCCTCCACTTT | CASSYTNRAGSSPLHF | . | TRBV6-5 | . | TRBJ1-6
TGTGCCTCCCAGGGAAGCCTTGGGGAGCTGTTTTTT | CASQGSLGELFF | . | TRBV9 | . | TRBJ2-2
TGTGCCAGCAGCCCACACCCCGCTCGTGGGCAGTATTTT | CASSPHPARGQYF | . | TRBV9 | . | TRBJ2-3
TGTGCCAGCAGCCGGACCTTGAACACTGAAGCTTTCTTT | CASSRTLNTEAFF | . | TRBV7-2 | . | TRBJ1-1
TGTGCCAGCAGCTTAGGGATGATCGGGAATTCACCCCTCCACTTT | CASSLGMIGNSPLHF | . | TRBV7-8 | few | TRBJ1-6
TGTGCCAGCAGCTTGCAGCTAGCGGGGCGGGATACGCAGTATTTT | CASSLQLAGRDTQYF | TRBD2 | TRBV5-4 | . | TRBJ2-3
TGTGCCAGCAGCTCGGACACCTATTCACCCCTCCACTTT | CASSSDTYSPLHF | . | TRBV7-9 | . | TRBJ1-6
TGTGCCAGCAGTGGTCCAGGCAACTTGCAGTACTTC | CASSGPGNLQYF | . | TRBV2 | once | TRBJ2-7
TGTGCCAGCAGCTCATTGACAGGGCAGAACACTGAAGCTTTCTTT | CASSSLTGQNTEAFF | TRBD1 | TRBV11-1 | . | TRBJ1-1
TGTGCCAGTAGTATAGGTACAGGAGGAGAGACCCAGTACTTC | CASSIGTGGETQYF | . | TRBV19 | . | TRBJ2-5
TGTGCCAGCAGCACTAGACTGGGATCAAATCAGCCCCAGCATTTT | CASSTRLGSNQPQHF | . | TRBV7-2 | . | TRBJ1-5
TGTGCCAGCTCACGGCCAGGGGACTATGGCTACACCTTC | CASSRPGDYGYTF | . | TRBV18 | . | TRBJ1-2
TGTGCCAGCAGTTCCCCCCGACAGGGGACATACAATGAGCAGTTCTTC | CASSSPRQGTYNEQFF | TRBD1 | TRBV28 | . | TRBJ2-1
TGCGCCAGGCCCAAAAGGAGAATAGGCTATGGCTACACCTTC | CARPKRRIGYGYTF | . | TRBV23-1 | . | TRBJ1-2
TGTGCCTCTTCTAGGGAACCTAGGGGCAATGAGCAGTTCTTC | CASSREPRGNEQFF | . | TRBV7-2 | . | TRBJ2-1
TGTGCCACCAGCAGACTCCGGGACAGGGGAATTTATAATTCACCCCTCCACTTT | CATSRLRDRGIYNSPLHF | TRBD1 | TRBV15 | . | TRBJ1-6
TGTGCCAGCAGCTTAGTACAGGGATCAGATACGCAGTATTTT | CASSLVQGSDTQYF | . | TRBV7-6 | . | TRBJ2-3
TGTGCCAGCACCACGACAGGGGGCCTTAACTATGGCTACACCTTC | CASTTTGGLNYGYTF | TRBD1 | TRBV5-4 | . | TRBJ1-2
TGTGCCAGCAGTTTAAACCAAAGGGGAGAGACCCAGTACTTC | CASSLNQRGETQYF | . | TRBV27 | few | TRBJ2-5
TGTGCCAGCAGCTTTCGGGGGGACTATGGCTACACCTTC | CASSFRGDYGYTF | . | TRBV7-2 | . | TRBJ1-2
TGTGCCAGCAGCCCCGGTAGGGGTGGAAACACCATATATTTT | CASSPGRGGNTIYF | . | TRBV6-5 | once | TRBJ1-3
TGTGCCAGCAGCCCTTTTGAGCGGGGTGTAGAGACCCAGTACTTC | CASSPFERGVETQYF | TRBD2 | TRBV5-6 | . | TRBJ2-5
TGTGCCAGCAGTTCGACTAGCGGCACAGATACGCAGTATTTT | CASSSTSGTDTQYF | TRBD2 | TRBV5-4 | . | TRBJ2-3
TGTGCCTGGAGTTTAAACCGACGGGTCAATCAGCCCCAGCATTTT | CAWSLNRRVNQPQHF | . | TRBV30 | once | TRBJ1-5
TGCGCCAGCAGCTTGGACAGGGGAGGCTCCGGGGAGCTGTTTTTT | CASSLDRGGSGELFF | . | TRBV5-1 | . | TRBJ2-2
TGCGCCAGCAGCCAAGAACGGGGTCCCACAGATACGCAGTATTTT | CASSQERGPTDTQYF | . | TRBV5-1 | . | TRBJ2-3
TGTGCCAGCAGCCTAGAGTCTAGCGGGGGAAGTAACACCGGGGAGCTGTTTTTT | CASSLESSGGSNTGELFF | TRBD2 | TRBV7-6 | . | TRBJ2-2
TGTGCCAGCAGTCCGGGATACCCCAACTACGAGCAGTACTTC | CASSPGYPNYEQYF | . | TRBV6-5 | . | TRBJ2-7
TGTGCCAGCAAACTCACCGGGGAGCTGTTTTTT | CASKLTGELFF | . | TRBV2 | . | TRBJ2-2
TGTGCCAGCAGCCTACGACAGGGGGACCGCGATACGCAGTATTTT | CASSLRQGDRDTQYF | TRBD1 | TRBV7-8 | . | TRBJ2-3
TGCGCCAGCAGCCAAGACCCCCGAGCGGCCGTTGAGCAGTTCTTC | CASSQDPRAAVEQFF | . | TRBV4-3 | . | TRBJ2-1
TGTGCCTGGACCATAGCAGGGCCCGGCTATGGCTACACCTTC | CAWTIAGPGYGYTF | . | TRBV30 | . | TRBJ1-2